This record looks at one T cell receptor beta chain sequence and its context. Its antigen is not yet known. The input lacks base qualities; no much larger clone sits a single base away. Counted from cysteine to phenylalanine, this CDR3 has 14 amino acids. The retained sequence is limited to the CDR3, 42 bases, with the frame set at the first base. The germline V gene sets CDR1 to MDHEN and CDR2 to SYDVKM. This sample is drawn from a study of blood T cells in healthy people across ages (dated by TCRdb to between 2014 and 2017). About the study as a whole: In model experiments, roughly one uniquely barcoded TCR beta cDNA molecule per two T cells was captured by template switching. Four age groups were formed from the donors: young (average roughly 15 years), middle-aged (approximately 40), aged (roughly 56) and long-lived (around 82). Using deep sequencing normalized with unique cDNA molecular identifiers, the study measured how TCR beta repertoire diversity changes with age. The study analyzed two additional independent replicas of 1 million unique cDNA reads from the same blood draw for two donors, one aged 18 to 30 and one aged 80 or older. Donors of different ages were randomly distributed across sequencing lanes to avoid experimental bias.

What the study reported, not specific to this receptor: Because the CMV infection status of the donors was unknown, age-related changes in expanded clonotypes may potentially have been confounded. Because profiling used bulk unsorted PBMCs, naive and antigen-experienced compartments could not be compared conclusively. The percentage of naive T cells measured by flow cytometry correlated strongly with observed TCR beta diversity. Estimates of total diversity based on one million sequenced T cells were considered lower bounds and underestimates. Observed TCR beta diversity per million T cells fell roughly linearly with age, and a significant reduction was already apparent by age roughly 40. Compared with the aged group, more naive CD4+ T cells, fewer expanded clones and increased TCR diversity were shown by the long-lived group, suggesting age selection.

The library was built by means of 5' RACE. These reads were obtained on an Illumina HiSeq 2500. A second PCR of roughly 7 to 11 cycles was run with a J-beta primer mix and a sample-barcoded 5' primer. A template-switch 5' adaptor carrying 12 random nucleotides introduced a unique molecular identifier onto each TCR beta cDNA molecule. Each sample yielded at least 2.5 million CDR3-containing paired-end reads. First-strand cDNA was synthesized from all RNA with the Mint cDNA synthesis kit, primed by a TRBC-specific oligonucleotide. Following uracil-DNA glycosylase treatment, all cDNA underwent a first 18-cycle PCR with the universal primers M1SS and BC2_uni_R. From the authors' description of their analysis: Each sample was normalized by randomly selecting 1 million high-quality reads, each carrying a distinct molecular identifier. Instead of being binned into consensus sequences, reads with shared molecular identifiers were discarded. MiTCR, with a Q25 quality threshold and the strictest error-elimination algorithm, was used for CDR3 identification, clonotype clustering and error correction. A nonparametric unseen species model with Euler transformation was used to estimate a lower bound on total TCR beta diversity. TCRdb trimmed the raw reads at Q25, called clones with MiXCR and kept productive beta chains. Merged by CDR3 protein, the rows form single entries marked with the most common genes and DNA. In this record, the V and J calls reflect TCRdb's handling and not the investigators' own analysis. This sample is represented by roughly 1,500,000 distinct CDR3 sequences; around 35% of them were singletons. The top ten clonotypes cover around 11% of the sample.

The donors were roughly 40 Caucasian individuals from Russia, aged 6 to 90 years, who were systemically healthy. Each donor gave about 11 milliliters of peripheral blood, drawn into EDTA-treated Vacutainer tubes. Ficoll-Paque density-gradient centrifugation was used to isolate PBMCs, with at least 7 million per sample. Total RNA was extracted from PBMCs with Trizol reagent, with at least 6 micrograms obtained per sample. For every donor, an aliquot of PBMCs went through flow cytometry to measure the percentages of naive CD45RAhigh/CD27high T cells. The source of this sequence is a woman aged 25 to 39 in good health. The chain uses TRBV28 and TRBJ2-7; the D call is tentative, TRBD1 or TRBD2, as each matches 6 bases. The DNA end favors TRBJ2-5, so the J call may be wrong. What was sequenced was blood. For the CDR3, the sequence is CASSIRGARETQYF. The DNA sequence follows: TGTGCCAGCAGTATAAGGGGGGCCAGGGAGACCCAGTACTTC.